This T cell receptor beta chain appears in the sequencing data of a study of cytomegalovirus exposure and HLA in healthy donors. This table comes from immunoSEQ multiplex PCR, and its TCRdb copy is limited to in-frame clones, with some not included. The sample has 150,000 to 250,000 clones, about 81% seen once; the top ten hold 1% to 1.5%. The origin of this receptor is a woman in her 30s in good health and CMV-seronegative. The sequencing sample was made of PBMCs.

CDR3 sequence (DNA): TGTGCCAGCAGCCCACTCAGGGGGGACTACGAGCAGTACTTC. This codes for CASSPLRGDYEQYF. The chain joins TRBV7-9 to TRBJ2-7; a weak D match, TRBD1 (7 bases). Germline CDR1 is SEHNR and CDR2 is FQNEAQ (reference sequence). This CDR3 contains 14 residues. V dropped 5 bases and J dropped 3 bases, with 14 bases sitting between them. The complete variable domain, with remaining parts taken from reference TRBV7-9 and TRBJ2-7, reads DTGVSQNPRHKITKRGQNVTFRCDPISEHNRLYWYRQTLGQGPEFLTYFQNEAQLEKSRLLSDRFSAERPKGSFSTLEIQRTEQGDSAMYLCASSPLRGDYEQYFGPGTRLTVT.